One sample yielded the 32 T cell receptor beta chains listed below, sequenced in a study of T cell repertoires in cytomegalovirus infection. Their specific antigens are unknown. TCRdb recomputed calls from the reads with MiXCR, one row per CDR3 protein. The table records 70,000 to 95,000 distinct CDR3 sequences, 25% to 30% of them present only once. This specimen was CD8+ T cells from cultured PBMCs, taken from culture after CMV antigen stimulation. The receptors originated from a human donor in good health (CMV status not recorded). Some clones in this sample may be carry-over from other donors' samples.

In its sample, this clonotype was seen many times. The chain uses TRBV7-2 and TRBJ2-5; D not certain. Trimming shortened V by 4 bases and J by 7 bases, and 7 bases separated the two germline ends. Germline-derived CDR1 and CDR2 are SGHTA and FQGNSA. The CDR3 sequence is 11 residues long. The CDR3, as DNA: TGTGCCAGCAGCTCCAAGGGGACCCAGTACTTC. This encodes CASSSKGTQYF.

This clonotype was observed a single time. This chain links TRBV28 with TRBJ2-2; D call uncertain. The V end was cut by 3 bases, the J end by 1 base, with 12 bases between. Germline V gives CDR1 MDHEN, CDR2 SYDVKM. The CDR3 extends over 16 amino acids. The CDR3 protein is CASSFQAGWNTGELFF. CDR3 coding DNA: TGTGCCAGCAGTTTTCAGGCAGGATGGAACACCGGGGAGCTGTTTTTT.

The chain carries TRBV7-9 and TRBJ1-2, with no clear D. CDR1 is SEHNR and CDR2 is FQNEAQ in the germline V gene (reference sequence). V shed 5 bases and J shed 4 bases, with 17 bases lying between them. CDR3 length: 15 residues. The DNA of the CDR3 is TGTGCCAGCAGCCTGAAGTCCAGGCTTGCCTATGGCTACACCTTC. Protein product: CASSLKSRLAYGYTF.

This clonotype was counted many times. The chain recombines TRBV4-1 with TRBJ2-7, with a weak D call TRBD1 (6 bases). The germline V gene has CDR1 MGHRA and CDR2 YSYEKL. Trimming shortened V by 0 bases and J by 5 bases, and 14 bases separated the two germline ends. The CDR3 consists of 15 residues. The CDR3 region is CASSQEYVWDNEQYF. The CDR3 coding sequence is TGCGCCAGCAGCCAAGAATACGTGTGGGACAACGAGCAGTACTTC.

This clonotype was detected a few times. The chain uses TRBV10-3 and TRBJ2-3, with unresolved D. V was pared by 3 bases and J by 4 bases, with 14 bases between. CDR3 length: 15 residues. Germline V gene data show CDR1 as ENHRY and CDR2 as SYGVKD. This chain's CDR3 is CAISEFMRNADTQYF. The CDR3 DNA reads TGTGCCATCAGTGAATTCATGAGGAATGCAGATACGCAGTATTTT.

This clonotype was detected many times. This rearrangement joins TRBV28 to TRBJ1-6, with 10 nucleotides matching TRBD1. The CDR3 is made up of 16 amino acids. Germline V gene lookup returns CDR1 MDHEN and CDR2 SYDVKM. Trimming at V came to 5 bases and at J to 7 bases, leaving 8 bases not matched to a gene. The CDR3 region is CASSLLGTGDNSPLHF. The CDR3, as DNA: TGTGCCAGCAGTCTCCTAGGGACAGGGGACAATTCACCCCTCCACTTT. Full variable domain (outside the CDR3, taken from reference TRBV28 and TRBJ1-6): DVKVTQSSRYLVKRTGEKVFLECVQDMDHENMFWYRQDPGLGLRLIYFSYDVKMKEKGDIPEGYSVSREKKERFSLILESASTNQTSMYLCASSLLGTGDNSPLHFGNGTRLTVT.

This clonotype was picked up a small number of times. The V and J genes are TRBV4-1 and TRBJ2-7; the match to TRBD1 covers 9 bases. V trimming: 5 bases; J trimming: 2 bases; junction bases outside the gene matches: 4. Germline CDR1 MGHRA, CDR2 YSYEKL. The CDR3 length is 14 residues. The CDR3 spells CASSSNRGPYEQYF. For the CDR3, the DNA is TGCGCCAGCAGCTCTAACAGGGGGCCCTACGAGCAGTACTTC.

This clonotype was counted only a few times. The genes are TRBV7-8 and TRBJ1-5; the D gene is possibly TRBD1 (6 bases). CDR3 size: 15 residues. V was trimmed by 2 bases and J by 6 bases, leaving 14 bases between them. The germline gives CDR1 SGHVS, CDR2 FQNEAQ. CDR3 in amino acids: CASSLHQGPAQPQHF. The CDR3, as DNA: TGTGCCAGCAGCTTACATCAGGGGCCGGCTCAGCCCCAGCATTTT.

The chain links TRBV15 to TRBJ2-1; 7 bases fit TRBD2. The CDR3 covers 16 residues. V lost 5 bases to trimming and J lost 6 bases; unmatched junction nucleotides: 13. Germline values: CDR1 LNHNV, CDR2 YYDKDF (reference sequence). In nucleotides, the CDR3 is TGTGCCACCAGCCCGGATGGAGCGGGGAACATCAATGAGCAGTTCTTC. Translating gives CATSPDGAGNINEQFF.

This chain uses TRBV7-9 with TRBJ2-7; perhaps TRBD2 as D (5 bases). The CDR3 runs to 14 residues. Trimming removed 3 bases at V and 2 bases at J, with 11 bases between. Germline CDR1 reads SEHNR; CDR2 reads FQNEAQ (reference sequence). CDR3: CASSLEWETYEQYF. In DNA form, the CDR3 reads TGTGCCAGCAGCTTGGAGTGGGAGACCTACGAGCAGTACTTC.

The CDR3 region is CASSDRTGNTEAFF. The CDR3 DNA follows: TGTGCCAGCAGTGACAGGACGGGTAACACTGAAGCTTTCTTT. The rearrangement uses TRBV2 and TRBJ1-1; D unresolved. The germline V gene has CDR1 SNHLY and CDR2 FYNNEI. This CDR3 has 14 amino acids. V was trimmed by 3 bases and J by 2 bases, leaving 10 bases between them.

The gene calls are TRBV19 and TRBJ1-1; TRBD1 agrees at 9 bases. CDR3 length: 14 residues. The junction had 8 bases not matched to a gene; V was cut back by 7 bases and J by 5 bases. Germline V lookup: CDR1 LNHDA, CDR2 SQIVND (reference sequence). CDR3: CASTTGGPGTEAFF. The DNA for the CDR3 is TGTGCCAGTACCACAGGGGGCCCGGGGACTGAAGCTTTCTTT.

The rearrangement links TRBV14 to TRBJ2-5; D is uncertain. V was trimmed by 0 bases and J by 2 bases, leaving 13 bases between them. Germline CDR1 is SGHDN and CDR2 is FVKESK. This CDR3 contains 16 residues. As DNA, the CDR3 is TGTGCCAGCAGCCAAGAAGAGATCAATCCACAAGAGACCCAGTACTTC. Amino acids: CASSQEEINPQETQYF.

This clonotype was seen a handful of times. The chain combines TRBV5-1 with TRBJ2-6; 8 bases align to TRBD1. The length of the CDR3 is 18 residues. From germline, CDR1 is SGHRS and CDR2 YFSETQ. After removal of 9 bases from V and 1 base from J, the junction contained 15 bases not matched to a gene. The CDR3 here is CATPGAGQGSSGANVLTF. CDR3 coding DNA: TGCGCCACCCCGGGGGCTGGACAGGGAAGTTCTGGGGCCAACGTCCTGACTTTC.

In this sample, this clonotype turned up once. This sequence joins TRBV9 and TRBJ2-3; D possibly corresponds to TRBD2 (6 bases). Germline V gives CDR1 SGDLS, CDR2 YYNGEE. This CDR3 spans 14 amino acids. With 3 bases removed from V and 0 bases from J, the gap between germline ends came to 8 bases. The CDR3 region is CASSEEGSTDTQYF. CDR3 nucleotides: TGTGCCAGCAGCGAGGAGGGGAGCACAGATACGCAGTATTTT.

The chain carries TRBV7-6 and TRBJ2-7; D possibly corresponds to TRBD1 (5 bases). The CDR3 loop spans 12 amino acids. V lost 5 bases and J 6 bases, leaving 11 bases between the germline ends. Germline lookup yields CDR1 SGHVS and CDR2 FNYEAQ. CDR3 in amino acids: CASSPGSPEQYF. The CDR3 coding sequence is TGTGCCAGCAGCCCAGGGTCTCCCGAGCAGTACTTC.

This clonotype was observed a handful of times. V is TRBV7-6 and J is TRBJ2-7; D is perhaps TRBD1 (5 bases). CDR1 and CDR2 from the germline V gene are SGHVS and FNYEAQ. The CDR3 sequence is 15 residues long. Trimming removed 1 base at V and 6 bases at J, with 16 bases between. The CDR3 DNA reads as TGTGCCAGCAGCTTAGATGCAGGGATCATACGCGAGCAGTACTTC. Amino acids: CASSLDAGIIREQYF.

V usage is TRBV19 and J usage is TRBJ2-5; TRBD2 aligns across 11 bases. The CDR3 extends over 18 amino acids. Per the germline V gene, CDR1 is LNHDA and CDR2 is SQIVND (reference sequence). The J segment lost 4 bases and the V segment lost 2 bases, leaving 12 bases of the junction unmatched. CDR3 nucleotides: TGTGCCAGTAGTATAAGGAGTGTAGCGGGGGGGCCCGGAGAGACCCAGTACTTC. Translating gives CASSIRSVAGGPGETQYF.

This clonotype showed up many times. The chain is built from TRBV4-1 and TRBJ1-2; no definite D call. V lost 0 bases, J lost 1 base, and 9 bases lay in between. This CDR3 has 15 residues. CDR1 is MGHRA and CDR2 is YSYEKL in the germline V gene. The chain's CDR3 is CASSQDREVNYGYTF. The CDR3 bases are TGCGCCAGCAGCCAAGATCGAGAGGTTAACTATGGCTACACCTTC.

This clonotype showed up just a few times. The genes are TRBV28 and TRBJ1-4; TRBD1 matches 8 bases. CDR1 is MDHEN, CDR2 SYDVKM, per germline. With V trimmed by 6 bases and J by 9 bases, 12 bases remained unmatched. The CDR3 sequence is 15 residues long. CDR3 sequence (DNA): TGTGCCAGCAGAACAGCCGGGACAGGACCTCAAAAACTGTTTTTT. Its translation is CASRTAGTGPQKLFF.

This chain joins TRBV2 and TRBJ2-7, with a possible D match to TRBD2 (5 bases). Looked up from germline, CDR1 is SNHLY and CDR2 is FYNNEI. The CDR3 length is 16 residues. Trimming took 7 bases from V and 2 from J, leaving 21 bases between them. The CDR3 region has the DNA TGTGCCAGCAACTTTTTTTCCTCCGGAGGCACCTACGAGCAGTACTTC. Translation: CASNFFSSGGTYEQYF.

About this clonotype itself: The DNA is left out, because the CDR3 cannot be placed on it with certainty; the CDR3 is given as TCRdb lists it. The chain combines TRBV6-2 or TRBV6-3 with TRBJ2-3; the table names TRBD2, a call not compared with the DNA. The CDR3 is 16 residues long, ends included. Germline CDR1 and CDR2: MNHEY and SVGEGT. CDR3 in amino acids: CASSSSDYRVRDTQYF.

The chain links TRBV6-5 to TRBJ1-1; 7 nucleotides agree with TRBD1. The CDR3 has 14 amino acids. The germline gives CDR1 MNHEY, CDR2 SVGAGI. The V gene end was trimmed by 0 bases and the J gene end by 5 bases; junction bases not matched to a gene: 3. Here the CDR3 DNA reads TGTGCCAGCAGTTACTCAACAGGGGAGACTGAAGCTTTCTTT. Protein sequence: CASSYSTGETEAFF.

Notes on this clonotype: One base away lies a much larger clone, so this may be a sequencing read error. The CDR3 is CASSATEHNEQFF. The CDR3 DNA follows: TGTGCCAGCAGCGCGACAGAACACAATGAGCAGTTCTTC. J is TRBJ2-1 and V is TRBV7-6; TRBD1 is a possible D gene (5 bases). This CDR3 spans 13 amino acids. CDR1 is SGHVS, CDR2 FNYEAQ, per germline. The V end lost 5 bases, the J end lost 5 bases, and 10 bases lay between the germline ends.

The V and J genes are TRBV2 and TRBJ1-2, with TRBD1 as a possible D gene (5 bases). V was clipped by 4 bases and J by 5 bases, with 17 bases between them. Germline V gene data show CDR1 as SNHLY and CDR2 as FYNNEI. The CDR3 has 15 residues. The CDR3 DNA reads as TGTGCCAGCAGTGGGGGAGCAGGGCCGCTATATGGCTACACCTTC. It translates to CASSGGAGPLYGYTF.

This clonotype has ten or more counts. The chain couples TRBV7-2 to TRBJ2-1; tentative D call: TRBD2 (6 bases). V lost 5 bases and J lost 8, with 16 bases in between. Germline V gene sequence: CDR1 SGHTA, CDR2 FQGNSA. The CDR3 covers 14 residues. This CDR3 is CASSLGLRLDEQFF. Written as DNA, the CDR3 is TGTGCCAGCAGCCTGGGACTTCGCCTCGATGAGCAGTTCTTC. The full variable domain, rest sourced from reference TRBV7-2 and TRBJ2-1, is GAGVSQSPSNKVTEKGKDVELRCDPISGHTALYWYRQSLGQGLEFLIYFQGNSAPDKSGLPSDRFSAERTGGSVSTLTIQRTQQEDSAVYLCASSLGLRLDEQFFGPGTRLTVL.

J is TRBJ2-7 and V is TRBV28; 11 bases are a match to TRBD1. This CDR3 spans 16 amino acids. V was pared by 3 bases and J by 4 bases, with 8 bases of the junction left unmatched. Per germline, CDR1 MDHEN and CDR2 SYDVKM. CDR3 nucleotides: TGTGCCAGCAGTTTTCCCCGGGACAGGGGGTCTTACGAGCAGTACTTC. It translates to CASSFPRDRGSYEQYF.

The CDR3: CASSQTGGSGYTF. The CDR3 coding sequence is TGTGCCAGCAGCCAGACAGGGGGATCTGGCTACACCTTC. The chain joins TRBV12-3 or TRBV12-4 to TRBJ1-2, with 9 bases matching TRBD1. V shed 6 bases, J shed 7 bases, and the junction held 6 bases outside the gene matches. This CDR3 spans 13 amino acids.

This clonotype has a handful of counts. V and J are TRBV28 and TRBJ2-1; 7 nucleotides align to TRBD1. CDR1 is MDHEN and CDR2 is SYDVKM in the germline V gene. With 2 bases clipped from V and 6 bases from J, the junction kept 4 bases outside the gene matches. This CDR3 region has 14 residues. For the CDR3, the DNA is TGTGCCAGCAGTTTAATTGCAGGGGGCAATGAGCAGTTCTTC. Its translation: CASSLIAGGNEQFF.

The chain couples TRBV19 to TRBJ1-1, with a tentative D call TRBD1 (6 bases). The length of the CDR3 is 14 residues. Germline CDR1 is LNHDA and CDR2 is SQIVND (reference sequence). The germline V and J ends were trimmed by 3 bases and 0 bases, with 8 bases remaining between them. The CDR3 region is CASSIGTLNTEAFF. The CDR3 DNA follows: TGTGCCAGTAGTATTGGGACACTGAACACTGAAGCTTTCTTT.

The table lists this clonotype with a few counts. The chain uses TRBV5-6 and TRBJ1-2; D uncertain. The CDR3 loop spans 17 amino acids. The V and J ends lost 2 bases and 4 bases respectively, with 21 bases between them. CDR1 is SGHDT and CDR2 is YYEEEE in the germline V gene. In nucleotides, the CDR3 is TGTGCCAGCAGCTTATCCGGGTCCGTGGTGCGAGGCTATGGCTACACCTTC. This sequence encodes CASSLSGSVVRGYGYTF.

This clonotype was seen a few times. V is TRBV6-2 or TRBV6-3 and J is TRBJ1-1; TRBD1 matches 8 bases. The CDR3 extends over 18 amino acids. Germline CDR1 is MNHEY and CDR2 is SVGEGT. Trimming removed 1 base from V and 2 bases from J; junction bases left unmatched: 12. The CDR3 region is CASSYYQGAALFNTEAFF. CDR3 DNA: TGTGCCAGCAGTTACTATCAGGGGGCCGCCCTGTTCAACACTGAAGCTTTCTTT.